These 20 T cell receptor beta chains were all obtained from the same sample, sequenced in a study of response to subunit inactivated influenza vaccine. TCRdb ran MiXCR on the RT-PCR reads and lists one entry per CDR3 protein. This table holds some 850,000 distinct CDR3 sequences, around 18% found once. The sequencing used PBMCs from blood, collected 4 to 6 days after vaccination. These receptors all come from a man aged 50 to 60 who received an inactivated influenza vaccine.

For the CDR3, the DNA is TGTGCCAGCGGCTACCCCGCATTACGGCAGGGCCTACGGGAGCAGTACTTC. It yields the protein CASGYPALRQGLREQYF. The gene calls are TRBV7-9 and TRBJ2-7, with TRBD1 as a possible D gene (5 bases). V lost 8 bases to trimming and J lost 7 bases, with 30 bases between them. Looked up from germline, CDR1 is SEHNR and CDR2 is FQNEAQ (reference sequence). This CDR3 contains 17 residues.

This clonotype has a handful of counts. The chain joins TRBV27 to TRBJ2-2, with 9 bases fitting TRBD2. J gave up 4 bases and V 5 bases, and 11 bases lay outside the gene matches. The CDR3 extends over 17 amino acids. CDR1 MNHEY and CDR2 SMNVEV come from the germline V gene (reference sequence). As DNA, the CDR3 is TGTGCCAGCAGTCCCTACCCGACTAGCGGTTCCACCGGGGAGCTGTTTTTT. Translated, it gives CASSPYPTSGSTGELFF.

The chain is built from TRBV7-9 and TRBJ2-7; tentative D call: TRBD2 (5 bases). The CDR3 consists of 14 residues. Germline V lookup: CDR1 SEHNR, CDR2 FQNEAQ (reference sequence). The ends were cut back, 6 bases at V and 3 bases at J, with 15 bases in the middle. For the CDR3, the DNA is TGTGCCAGCAGTCTTAGCGTAATCGGCTACGAGCAGTACTTC. As protein: CASSLSVIGYEQYF.

This clonotype was seen only a few times. This chain uses TRBV20-1 with TRBJ1-4; maybe TRBD1 (6 bases). Germline V gene lookup returns CDR1 DFQATT and CDR2 SNEGSKA (reference sequence). The CDR3 has 15 residues. Trimming left V 3 bases short and J 7 bases short, with 18 bases between. This CDR3 reads CSASEPSRGGEKLFF. CDR3 DNA: TGCAGTGCTAGTGAACCAAGCCGAGGGGGTGAAAAACTGTTTTTT.

This clonotype has ten or more counts. V gene TRBV20-1 combines with J gene TRBJ2-7, with TRBD1 as a possible D gene (6 bases). The V gene's germline CDR1 is DFQATT and CDR2 SNEGSKA (reference sequence). Trimming pared 6 bases from V and 3 bases from J, leaving 15 bases between. This CDR3 has 13 residues. The CDR3 protein is CSAPTGTSYEQYF. For the CDR3, the DNA is TGCAGTGCCCCGACAGGTACTAGCTACGAGCAGTACTTC.

A few counts support this clonotype. This rearrangement joins TRBV5-1 to TRBJ2-3; D is unresolved. This CDR3 is built from 13 residues. CDR1 and CDR2 (germline): SGHRS, YFSETQ. With 4 bases removed from V and 2 bases from J, the gap between germline ends came to 8 bases. Here the CDR3 DNA reads TGCGCCAGCAGCCAGGACGTCACAGATACGCAGTATTTT. Amino acids: CASSQDVTDTQYF.

The chain links TRBV9 to TRBJ2-2, with D perhaps TRBD1 (5 bases). The germline V and J ends were trimmed by 4 bases and 6 bases, with 16 bases remaining between them. Germline values: CDR1 SGDLS, CDR2 YYNGEE. The CDR3 is 15 amino acids. The CDR3 nucleotides read TGTGCCAGCAGCCCAGTGGGGCGCTGGGCCGGGGAGCTGTTTTTT. It encodes CASSPVGRWAGELFF.

There are a few counts of this clonotype. The chain couples TRBV29-1 to TRBJ2-1, with TRBD1 identical over 7 bases. The CDR3 contains 13 residues. Germline loops: CDR1 SQVTM, CDR2 ANQGSEA. The J segment lost 12 bases and the V segment lost 0 bases, leaving 8 bases of the junction unmatched. The CDR3 reads CSVEDNRGAGQFF. The CDR3, as DNA: TGCAGCGTTGAAGATAACAGGGGCGCTGGGCAGTTCTTC.

The J gene is TRBJ1-1, the V gene TRBV5-1; D call uncertain. Trimming shortened V by 4 bases and J by 0 bases, and 13 bases separated the two germline ends. CDR1 SGHRS and CDR2 YFSETQ come from the germline V gene. This CDR3 is built from 15 residues. The CDR3 loop reads CASSASRFMNTEAFF. The CDR3 region has the DNA TGCGCCAGCAGCGCCTCACGATTCATGAACACTGAAGCTTTCTTT.

This clonotype was counted between two and nine times. The V call is TRBV2, the J call TRBJ1-5; no clear D. Germline CDR1 and CDR2: SNHLY and FYNNEI. The CDR3 is 13 residues long. Trimming cost V 8 bases and J 3 bases, with 11 bases left between them. The DNA of the CDR3 is TGTGCCAGCGGACGGATGATCAATCAGCCCCAGCATTTT. Residues: CASGRMINQPQHF.

This clonotype has just a few counts. This chain links TRBV6-2 or TRBV6-3 with TRBJ1-5; D gene ambiguous. Germline values: CDR1 MNHEY, CDR2 SVGEGT. The length of the CDR3 is 14 residues. Trimming cost V 0 bases and J 0 bases, with 3 bases left between them. CDR3 DNA: TGTGCCAGCAGTTACTCGAGTAGCAATCAGCCCCAGCATTTT. Its protein is CASSYSSSNQPQHF.

The gene calls are TRBV5-1 and TRBJ2-1; D might be TRBD2 (6 bases). V lost 0 bases and J 5 bases, leaving 9 bases between the germline ends. Germline V lookup: CDR1 SGHRS, CDR2 YFSETQ. The CDR3 sequence is 14 residues long. The CDR3 is CASSLGPSDNEQFF. CDR3 nucleotide sequence: TGCGCCAGCAGCTTGGGTCCTAGCGACAATGAGCAGTTCTTC.

This chain connects TRBV20-1 to TRBJ2-7; the D gene is possibly TRBD1 (5 bases). The CDR3 loop spans 12 amino acids. V gave up 4 bases and J gave up 8 bases, with 15 bases separating them. Germline V CDR1 and CDR2: DFQATT, SNEGSKA (reference sequence). CDR3 nucleotide sequence: TGCAGTGCTACCCGTTCGACAGTACAGCAGTACTTC. It translates to CSATRSTVQQYF.

The chain is built from TRBV5-1 and TRBJ2-1; 11 bases are a match to TRBD2. Germline V gene sequence: CDR1 SGHRS, CDR2 YFSETQ. The CDR3 contains 15 residues. Germline trimming cut 0 bases from V and 6 bases from J; bases unmatched to any gene: 2. CDR3 bases: TGCGCCAGCAGCTTGGGTAGCGGGGGGGCCAATGAGCAGTTCTTC. Protein: CASSLGSGGANEQFF.

This clonotype was detected ten times or more. The chain links TRBV7-2 to TRBJ2-3; unclear D gene. The CDR3 runs 12 residues. From germline, CDR1 is SGHTA and CDR2 FQGNSA. Trimming shortened V by 4 bases and J by 6 bases, and 8 bases separated the two germline ends. CDR3 amino acids: CASSSPRDTQYF. DNA of the CDR3: TGTGCCAGCAGCTCCCCCAGGGATACGCAGTATTTT. Using reference TRBV7-2 and TRBJ2-3 for the parts outside the CDR3, the full variable domain is GAGVSQSPSNKVTEKGKDVELRCDPISGHTALYWYRQSLGQGLEFLIYFQGNSAPDKSGLPSDRFSAERTGGSVSTLTIQRTQQEDSAVYLCASSSPRDTQYFGPGTRLTVL.

This clonotype was detected a few times. CDR3 loop: CATSREVQEAATQETQYF. The CDR3 region has the DNA TGTGCCACCAGCAGAGAAGTACAGGAGGCTGCCACCCAAGAGACCCAGTACTTC. The rearrangement links TRBV15 to TRBJ2-5; D may be TRBD1 or TRBD2 (5 bases each). V was shortened by 0 bases and J by 1 base, with 18 bases between the two germline ends. This CDR3 contains 18 residues. Germline CDR1 and CDR2: LNHNV and YYDKDF (reference sequence).

This chain uses TRBV12-3 or TRBV12-4 with TRBJ1-2; D call uncertain. The length of the CDR3 is 14 residues. Trimming stripped 5 bases from V and 1 base from J, with 11 bases between. Here the CDR3 reads CASSPRMNNYGYTF. CDR3 bases: TGTGCCAGCAGTCCCCGAATGAATAACTATGGCTACACCTTC.

This chain connects TRBV28 to TRBJ2-3; D unresolved. Germline CDR1 MDHEN, CDR2 SYDVKM. This CDR3 spans 17 amino acids. With 5 bases removed from V and 0 bases from J, the gap between germline ends came to 18 bases. The CDR3: CASSLSLTDSSTDTQYF. CDR3 DNA sequence: TGTGCCAGCAGTCTTTCCCTCACAGATTCTAGCACAGATACGCAGTATTTT. The whole variable domain, remainder taken from reference TRBV28 and TRBJ2-3, is DVKVTQSSRYLVKRTGEKVFLECVQDMDHENMFWYRQDPGLGLRLIYFSYDVKMKEKGDIPEGYSVSREKKERFSLILESASTNQTSMYLCASSLSLTDSSTDTQYFGPGTRLTVL.

This clonotype was counted only a few times. The rearrangement uses TRBV15 and TRBJ1-5, with unresolved D. V gave up 0 bases and J gave up 7 bases, with 13 bases separating them. This CDR3 spans 15 amino acids. In germline, CDR1 is LNHNV, CDR2 YYDKDF (reference sequence). CDR3 sequence: CATSRDYRSGQPQHF. The CDR3 DNA is TGTGCCACCAGCAGAGATTATCGGAGCGGGCAGCCCCAGCATTTT.

The chain has TRBV12-3 or TRBV12-4 and TRBJ2-7; D is possibly TRBD1 (6 bases). Trimming cost V 6 bases and J 2 bases, with 14 bases left between them. The CDR3 contains 14 residues. The CDR3 region has the DNA TGTGCCAGCAGATCCCAGGGGATCGCCTACGAGCAGTACTTC. Its translation is CASRSQGIAYEQYF.